The clone carrying this T cell receptor beta chain occurred a few times. Its antigen is still unknown. The data belong to a study of beta chain features in type 1 diabetes. Expressed TCRB transcripts were sequenced because the entire RNA isolate underwent reverse transcription. Naive, central memory and regulatory T cell samples came to a mean of about 3.9 million reads. The table came from immunoSEQ multiplex PCR; TCRdb's copy has only in-frame clones and leaves some out. Of 350,000 to 450,000 clones detected, about 15% appear once; the ten largest clones hold around 0.039%. Findings of the study overall: Junctions at VDJ sites from type 1 diabetes patients had fewer insertions and more deletions. Within the patient group, naive, central memory and Treg TCRB repertoires appeared more similar to each other than within healthy donors.

CDR1 SGHDT and CDR2 YYEEEE come from the germline V gene. This CDR3 is 15 amino acids long. After removal of 5 bases from V and 3 bases from J, the junction contained 8 bases not matched to a gene. The receptor was derived from a man aged 25 to 40 in good health. The material sequenced was naive CD4+ T cells from blood. V and J are TRBV5-6 and TRBJ1-5; 7 bases align to TRBD1. The CDR3 spells CASRRFGTDNQPQHF. The CDR3 nucleotides read TGTGCCAGCAGGAGATTTGGGACAGACAATCAGCCCCAGCATTTT.